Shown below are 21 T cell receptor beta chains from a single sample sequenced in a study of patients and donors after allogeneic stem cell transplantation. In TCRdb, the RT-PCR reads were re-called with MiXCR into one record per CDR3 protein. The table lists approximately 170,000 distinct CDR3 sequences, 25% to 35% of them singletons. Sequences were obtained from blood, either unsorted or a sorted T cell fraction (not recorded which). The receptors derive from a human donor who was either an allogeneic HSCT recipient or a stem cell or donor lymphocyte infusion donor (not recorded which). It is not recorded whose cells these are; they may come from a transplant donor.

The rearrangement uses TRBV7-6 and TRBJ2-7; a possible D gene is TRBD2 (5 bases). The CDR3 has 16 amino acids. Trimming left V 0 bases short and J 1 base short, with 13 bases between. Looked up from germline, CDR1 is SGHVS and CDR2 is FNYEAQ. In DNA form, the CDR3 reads TGTGCCAGCAGCTTAGCAAGCGGCGGGCGGTCCTACGAGCAGTACTTC. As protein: CASSLASGGRSYEQYF.

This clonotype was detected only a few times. The CDR3 DNA reads as TGCGCCAGCAGCTTGCCAGGGGGTGAAAAACTGTTTTTT. Protein: CASSLPGGEKLFF. The chain has TRBV5-1 and TRBJ1-4; 7 bases line up with TRBD1. The CDR3 covers 13 residues. Trimming cost V 1 base and J 7 bases; bases outside gene matches: 1. Germline CDR1 is SGHRS and CDR2 is YFSETQ.

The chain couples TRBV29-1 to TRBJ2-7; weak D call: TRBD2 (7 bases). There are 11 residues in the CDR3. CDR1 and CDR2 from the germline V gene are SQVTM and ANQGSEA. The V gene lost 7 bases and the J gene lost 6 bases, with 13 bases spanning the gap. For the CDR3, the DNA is TGCAGCGCCGCGCGGGGGCTCGAGCAGTACTTC. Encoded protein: CSAARGLEQYF.

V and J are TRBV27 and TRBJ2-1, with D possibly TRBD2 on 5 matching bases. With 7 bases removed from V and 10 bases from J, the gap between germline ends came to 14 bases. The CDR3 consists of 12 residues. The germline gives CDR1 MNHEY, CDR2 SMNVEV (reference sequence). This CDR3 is CASKVGPGEQFF. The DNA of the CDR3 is TGTGCCAGCAAGGTCGGGCCGGGGGAGCAGTTCTTC.

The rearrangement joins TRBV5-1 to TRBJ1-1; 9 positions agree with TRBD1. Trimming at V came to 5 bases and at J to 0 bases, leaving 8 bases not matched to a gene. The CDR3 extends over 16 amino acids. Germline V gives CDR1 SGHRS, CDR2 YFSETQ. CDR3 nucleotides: TGCGCCAGCAGAGAAGGGACAGGGATCATGAACACTGAAGCTTTCTTT. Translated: CASREGTGIMNTEAFF.

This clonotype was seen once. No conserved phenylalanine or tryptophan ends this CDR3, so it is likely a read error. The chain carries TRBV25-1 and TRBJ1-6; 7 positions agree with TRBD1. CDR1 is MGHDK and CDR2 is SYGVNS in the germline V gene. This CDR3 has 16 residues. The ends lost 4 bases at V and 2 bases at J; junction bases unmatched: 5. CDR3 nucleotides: TGTGCCAGCAGTGGCCTTGGGACAGCCTATAATTCACCCCTCCACGTT. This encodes CASSGLGTAYNSPLHV.

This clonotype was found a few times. In nucleotides, the CDR3 is TGTGCCAGCAGCCAGACGTTAGCGGGAGGGGAAGAGCAGTACTTC. Its translation: CASSQTLAGGEEQYF. The chain recombines TRBV3-1 with TRBJ2-7; 11 nucleotides align to TRBD2. The germline gives CDR1 LGHDT, CDR2 YNNKEL (reference sequence). The J segment lost 7 bases and the V segment lost 3 bases, leaving 8 bases of the junction unmatched. The CDR3 extends over 15 amino acids.

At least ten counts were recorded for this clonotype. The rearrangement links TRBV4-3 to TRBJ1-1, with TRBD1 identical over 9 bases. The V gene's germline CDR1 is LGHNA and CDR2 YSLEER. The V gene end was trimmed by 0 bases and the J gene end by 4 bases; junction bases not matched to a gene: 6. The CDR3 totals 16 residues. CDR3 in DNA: TGCGCCAGCAGCCAAGATCGGGGGACAGGGTCCACTGAAGCTTTCTTT. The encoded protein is CASSQDRGTGSTEAFF.

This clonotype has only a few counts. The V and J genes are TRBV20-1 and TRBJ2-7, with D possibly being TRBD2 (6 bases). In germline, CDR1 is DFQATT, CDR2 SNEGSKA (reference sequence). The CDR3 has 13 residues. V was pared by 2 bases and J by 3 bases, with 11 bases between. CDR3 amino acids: CSARPGLIYEQYF. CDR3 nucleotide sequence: TGCAGTGCTAGACCGGGACTTATCTACGAGCAGTACTTC.

CDR3 bases: TGTGCCAGCAGCCGCAAACAGGGGAGGGGGGCCAACGTCCTGACTTTC. Its translation is CASSRKQGRGANVLTF. The chain is built from TRBV5-4 and TRBJ2-6, with D possibly TRBD1 on 7 matching bases. The CDR3 extends over 16 amino acids. Germline V CDR1 and CDR2: SGHNT, YYREEE (reference sequence). V lost 4 bases, J lost 4 bases, and 15 bases lay in between.

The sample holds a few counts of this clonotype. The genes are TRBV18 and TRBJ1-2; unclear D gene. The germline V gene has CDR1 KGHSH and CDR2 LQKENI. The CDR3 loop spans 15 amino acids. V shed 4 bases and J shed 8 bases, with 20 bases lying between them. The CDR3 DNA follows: TGTGCCAGCTCACTCATGTCTGGCGGGGTGGACGGCTACACCTTC. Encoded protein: CASSLMSGGVDGYTF.

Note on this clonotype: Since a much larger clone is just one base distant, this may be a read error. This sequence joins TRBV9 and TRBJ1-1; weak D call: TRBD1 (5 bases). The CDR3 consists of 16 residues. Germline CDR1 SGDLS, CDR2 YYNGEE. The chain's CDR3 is CARSVLTSGWGTEAFF. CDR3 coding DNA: TGTGCCAGAAGCGTCCTAACTTCAGGGTGGGGGACTGAAGCTTTCTTT.

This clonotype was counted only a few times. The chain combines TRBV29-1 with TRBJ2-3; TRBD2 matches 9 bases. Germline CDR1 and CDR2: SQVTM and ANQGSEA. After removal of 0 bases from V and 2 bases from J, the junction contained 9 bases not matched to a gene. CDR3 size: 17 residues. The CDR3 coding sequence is TGCAGCGTTGAAGATGGGGTAGCGGGAGTTGTCACAGATACGCAGTATTTT. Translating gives CSVEDGVAGVVTDTQYF.

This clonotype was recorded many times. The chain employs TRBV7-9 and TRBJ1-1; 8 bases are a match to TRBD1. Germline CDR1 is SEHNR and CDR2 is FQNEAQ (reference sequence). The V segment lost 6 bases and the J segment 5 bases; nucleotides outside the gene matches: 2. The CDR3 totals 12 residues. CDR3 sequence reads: CASRRQGTEAFF. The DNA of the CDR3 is TGTGCCAGCAGACGACAGGGGACTGAAGCTTTCTTT.

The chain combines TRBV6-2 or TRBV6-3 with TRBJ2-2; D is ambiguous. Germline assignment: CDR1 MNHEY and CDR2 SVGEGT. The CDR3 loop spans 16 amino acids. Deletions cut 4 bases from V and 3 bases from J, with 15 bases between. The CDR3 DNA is TGTGCCAGCAGTTTAATTGGTCAGCCTTACACCGGGGAGCTGTTTTTT. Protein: CASSLIGQPYTGELFF.

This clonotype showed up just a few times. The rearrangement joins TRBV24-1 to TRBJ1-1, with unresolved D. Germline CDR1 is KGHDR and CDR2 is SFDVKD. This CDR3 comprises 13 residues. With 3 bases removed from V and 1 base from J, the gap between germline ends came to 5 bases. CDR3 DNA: TGTGCCACCAGTGATAACAGGAACACTGAAGCTTTCTTT. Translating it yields CATSDNRNTEAFF.

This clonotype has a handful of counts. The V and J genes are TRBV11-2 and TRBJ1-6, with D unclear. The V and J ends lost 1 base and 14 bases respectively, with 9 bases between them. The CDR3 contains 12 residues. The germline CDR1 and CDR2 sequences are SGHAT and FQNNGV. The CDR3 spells CASSLGGPTLHF. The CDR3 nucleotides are TGTGCCAGCAGCTTAGGCGGCCCTACCCTCCACTTT.

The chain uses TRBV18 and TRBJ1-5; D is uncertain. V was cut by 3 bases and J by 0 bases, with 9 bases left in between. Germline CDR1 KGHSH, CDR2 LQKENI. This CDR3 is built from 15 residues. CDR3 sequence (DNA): TGTGCCAGCTCACCCGGGGTTCGTAGCAATCAGCCCCAGCATTTT. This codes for CASSPGVRSNQPQHF.

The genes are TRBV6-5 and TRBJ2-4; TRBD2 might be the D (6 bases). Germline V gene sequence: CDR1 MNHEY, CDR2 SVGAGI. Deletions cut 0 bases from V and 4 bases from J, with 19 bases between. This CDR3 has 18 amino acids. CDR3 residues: CASSYSIPGEDLKNIQYF. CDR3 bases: TGTGCCAGCAGTTACTCGATTCCGGGAGAGGACCTTAAAAACATTCAGTACTTC.

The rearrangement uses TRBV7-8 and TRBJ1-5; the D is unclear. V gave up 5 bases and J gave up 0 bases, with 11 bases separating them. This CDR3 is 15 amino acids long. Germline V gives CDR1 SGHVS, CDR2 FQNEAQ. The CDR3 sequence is CASSPPGYSNQPQHF. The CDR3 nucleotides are TGTGCCAGCAGCCCCCCGGGATATAGCAATCAGCCCCAGCATTTT.

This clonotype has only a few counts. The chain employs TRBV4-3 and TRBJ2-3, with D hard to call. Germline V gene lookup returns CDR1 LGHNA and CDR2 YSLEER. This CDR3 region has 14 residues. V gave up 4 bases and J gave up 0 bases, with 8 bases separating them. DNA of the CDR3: TGCGCCAGCAGCCGAAGCCATAGCACAGATACGCAGTATTTT. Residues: CASSRSHSTDTQYF.